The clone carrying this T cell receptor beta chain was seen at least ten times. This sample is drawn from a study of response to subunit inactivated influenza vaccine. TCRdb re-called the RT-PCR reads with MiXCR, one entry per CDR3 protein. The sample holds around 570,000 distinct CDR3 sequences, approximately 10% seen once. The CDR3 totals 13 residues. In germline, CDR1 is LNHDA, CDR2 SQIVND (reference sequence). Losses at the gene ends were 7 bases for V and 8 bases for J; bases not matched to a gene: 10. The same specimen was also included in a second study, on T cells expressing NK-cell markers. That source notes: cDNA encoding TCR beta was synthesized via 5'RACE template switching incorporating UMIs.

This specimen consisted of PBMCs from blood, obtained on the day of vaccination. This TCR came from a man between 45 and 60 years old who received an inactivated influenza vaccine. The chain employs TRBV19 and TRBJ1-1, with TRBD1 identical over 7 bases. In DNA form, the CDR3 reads TGTGCCAGTACCAAAGATAGGGGACAGGAAGCTTTCTTT. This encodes CASTKDRGQEAFF.